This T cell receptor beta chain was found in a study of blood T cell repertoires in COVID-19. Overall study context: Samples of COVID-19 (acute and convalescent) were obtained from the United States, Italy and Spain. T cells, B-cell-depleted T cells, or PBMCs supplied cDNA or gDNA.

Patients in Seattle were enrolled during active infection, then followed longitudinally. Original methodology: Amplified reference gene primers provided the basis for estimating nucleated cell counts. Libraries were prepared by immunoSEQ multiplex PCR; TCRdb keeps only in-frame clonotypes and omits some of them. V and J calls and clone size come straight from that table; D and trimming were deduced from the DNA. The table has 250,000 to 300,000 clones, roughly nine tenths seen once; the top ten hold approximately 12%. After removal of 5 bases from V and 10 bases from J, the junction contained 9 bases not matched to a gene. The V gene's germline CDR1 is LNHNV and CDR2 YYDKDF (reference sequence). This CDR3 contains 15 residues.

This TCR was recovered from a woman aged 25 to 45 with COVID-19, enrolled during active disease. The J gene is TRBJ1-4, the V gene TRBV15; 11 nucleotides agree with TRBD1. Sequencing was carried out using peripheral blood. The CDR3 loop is CATSATGTGGIKLFF. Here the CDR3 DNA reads TGTGCCACCAGCGCTACCGGGACAGGGGGTATAAAACTGTTTTTT.